This T cell receptor beta chain was sequenced for a study of shared clonotypes between healthy human individuals. Background on the study: Donors were two women and a few men aged 18 to 49.

The germline CDR1 and CDR2 sequences are LNHDA and SQIVND (reference sequence). The V end was cut by 10 bases, the J end by 0 bases, with 10 bases between. The CDR3 sequence is 13 residues long. The study, taken as a whole, reports: Depth was large, yet rarefaction showed that sorted-subset sequencing was incomplete. Generally, estimated richness proved larger in naive subsets than it did in memory subsets.

TCRdb's copy holds only in-frame clones and misses some; the assay was immunoSEQ multiplex PCR. The sample yields around 2,000,000 clones, approximately 95% seen once. On this clone itself: Its antigen is unknown.

Naive CD8 cells lacked CD45RO and underwent positive selection for CCR7, leaving out terminally differentiated effector memory CD45RA+ cells. The J gene is TRBJ1-5, the V gene TRBV19; TRBD1 is a possible D gene (6 bases). Sequenced material: naive CD8+ T cells sorted from blood. This receptor was obtained from a man between 18 and 29 years old in good health. CDR3 sequence reads: CATSTGSNQPQHF. Written as DNA, the CDR3 is TGTGCCACCTCGACAGGTAGCAATCAGCCCCAGCATTTT.